One and the same sample provided the 27 T cell receptor beta chains below, sequenced in a study of T cells in women clearing cervical HPV infection. Clones were read by immunoSEQ multiplex PCR, and TCRdb kept only the in-frame ones, dropping some. This table holds tens of thousands of clones. Material for sequencing was blood buffy coat. The receptors were sampled from a woman aged 18 to 75 with a cervical HPV16 infection that either progressed to CIN3+ or cleared (not recorded which).

As to this clone: The junction and the germline gene differ at one end; a read error may be behind it. The observed sequence ends 3 residues before the CDR3 terminus, with the missing tail filled in from the germline J gene. The same CDR3 is also encoded by other DNA sequences in this sample. This sequence joins TRBV19 and TRBJ1-3; TRBD1 is a possible D gene (5 bases). The CDR3 is made up of 15 amino acids. Germline V lookup: CDR1 LNHDA, CDR2 SQIVND (reference sequence). The CDR3 loop reads CASSTPRGAGNTIYF. The CDR3 DNA, read in part, is TGTGCCAGTAGTACGCCACGCGGGGCTGGAAACACA.

A remark on this clone: The read ends 3 residues early relative to the CDR3; the germline J gene fills the gap. The chain combines TRBV19 with TRBJ2-7; D may be TRBD2 (5 bases). The ends were cut back, 10 bases at V and 0 bases at J, with 13 bases in the middle. CDR3 length: 13 residues. CDR1 is LNHDA and CDR2 is SQIVND in the germline V gene (reference sequence). CDR3 DNA, as far as it was read: TGTGCCACCTCCCGGGGTCTCTCCTACGAG. Amino acid sequence: CATSRGLSYE. From start to end, the CDR3 is CATSRGLSYEQYF.

A remark on this clone: The DNA ends 3 residues before the CDR3 does, and the rest of the CDR3 is filled in from the germline J gene. The V and J genes are TRBV29-1 and TRBJ2-7; 10 nucleotides match TRBD1. Trimming removed 6 bases from V and 1 base from J; junction bases left unmatched: 6. Germline V gene data show CDR1 as SQVTM and CDR2 as ANQGSEA. The length of the CDR3 is 14 residues. The part of the CDR3 DNA that was read is TGCAGCGTGGAAAAGGGACAGGGGTCCTACGAG. Translated, it gives CSVEKGQGSYE. The CDR3 as a whole reads CSVEKGQGSYEQYF.

In the case of this clone: Coverage ceases 3 residues before the CDR3 finishes, and the germline J gene fills in the end. The chain links TRBV11-3 to TRBJ2-3; D gene uncertain. The CDR3 has 12 residues. The V end was cut by 2 bases, the J end by 6 bases, with 6 bases between. Germline-derived CDR1 and CDR2 are SGHNT and YENEEA. This CDR3 reads CASSLWADTQYF. CDR3 DNA (partial): TGTGCCAGCAGCTTATGGGCGGATACG. Variable domain in full (rest from reference TRBV11-3 and TRBJ2-3): EAGVVQSPRYKIIEKKQPVAFWCNPISGHNTLYWYLQNLGQGPELLIRYENEEAVDDSQLPKDRFSAERLKGVDSTLKIQPAELGDSAVYLCASSLWADTQYFGPGTRLTVL.

Note on this clone: The read ends 3 residues early relative to the CDR3; the germline J gene fills the gap. This chain uses TRBV18 with TRBJ2-5, with TRBD1 as a possible D gene (5 bases). The V gene's germline CDR1 is KGHSH and CDR2 LQKENI. The CDR3 consists of 14 residues. The covered CDR3 bases are TGTGCCAGCTCACCGGGTCAGGGTTCAGATACC. Its translation: CASSPGQGSDT. The whole CDR3 sequence reads CASSPGQGSDTQYF.

In regard to this clone: From the germline J gene comes the end of the CDR3, since the read stops 3 residues before it. The chain joins TRBV20-1 to TRBJ2-7, with 10 bases matching TRBD2. Losses at the gene ends were 4 bases for V and 5 bases for J; bases not matched to a gene: 11. The germline V gene encodes CDR1 DFQATT and CDR2 SNEGSKA (reference sequence). This CDR3 is built from 15 residues. The CDR3 sequence is CSATYRSGRKDEQYF. CDR3 DNA (partial): TGCAGTGCTACGTACCGTAGCGGGAGGAAGGACGAG.

Regarding this clone: The CDR3 end falls 3 residues outside the read, so it is completed with the germline J gene. Distinct nucleotide sequences in the sample also encode this CDR3. This chain connects TRBV20-1 to TRBJ2-3; D uncertain. Germline assignment: CDR1 DFQATT and CDR2 SNEGSKA (reference sequence). CDR3 length: 11 amino acids. V lost 6 bases, J lost 2 bases, and 6 bases lay in between. CDR3 loop: CSAAHTDTQYF. CDR3 bases read: TGCAGTGCCGCGCACACAGATACG.

Remarks on this clone: The DNA ends 3 residues before the CDR3 does, and the rest of the CDR3 is filled in from the germline J gene. V usage is TRBV29-1 and J usage is TRBJ1-1, with 8 bases aligning to TRBD1. The CDR3 totals 13 residues. V was clipped by 5 bases and J by 6 bases; unmatched bases: 8. Germline CDR1 and CDR2: SQVTM and ANQGSEA. Partial CDR3 DNA: TGCAGCGTTTCCAAACAGGGGGATTCTGAA. This gives the protein CSVSKQGDSE. In full, the CDR3 reads CSVSKQGDSEAFF.

A note on this clone: The read is 3 residues too short to cover the CDR3 end, so that end is filled in from the germline J gene. The chain employs TRBV7-9 and TRBJ2-1; no clear D gene. In germline, CDR1 is SEHNR, CDR2 FQNEAQ (reference sequence). The CDR3 totals 13 residues. V lost 0 bases, J lost 6 bases, and 6 bases lay in between. The sequenced part of the CDR3 DNA is TGTGCCAGCAGCTTAGCAGCAGGCAATGAG. This sequence encodes CASSLAAGNE. The full-length CDR3 reads as CASSLAAGNEQFF.

Concerning this clone itself: From the germline J gene comes the end of the CDR3, since the read stops 3 residues before it. The chain joins TRBV10-1 to TRBJ2-3, with TRBD1 matching over 9 bases. Germline lookup yields CDR1 WNHNN and CDR2 SYGVQD (reference sequence). V gave up 2 bases and J gave up 2 bases; unmatched junction bases: 2. CDR3 length: 15 amino acids. CDR3 protein: CASSETGGPTDTQYF. The DNA read from the CDR3 is TGCGCCAGCAGTGAGACAGGGGGCCCCACAGATACG.

Turning to this clone: The sequenced fragment ends 3 residues before the CDR3 boundary, so the rest is inferred from the germline J gene. The J gene is TRBJ2-3, the V gene TRBV19; D is possibly TRBD1 (5 bases). CDR1 is LNHDA, CDR2 SQIVND, per germline (reference sequence). This CDR3 is built from 15 residues. V lost 4 bases and J lost 4, with 15 bases in between. CDR3 protein: CASSSVKQAADTQYF. The sequenced part of the CDR3 DNA is TGTGCCAGTAGTAGCGTGAAACAGGCGGCAGATACG.

As to this clone: The missing CDR3 end, 3 residues past where the read stops, is filled in from the germline J gene. The J gene is TRBJ2-7, the V gene TRBV5-6; D is possibly TRBD2 (5 bases). The CDR3 has 14 amino acids. Deletions cut 0 bases from V and 2 bases from J, with 9 bases between. CDR1 and CDR2 from the germline V gene are SGHDT and YYEEEE. CDR3 DNA, as far as it was read: TGTGCCAGCAGCTTGGGAGGGTTAACCTACGAG. This codes for CASSLGGLTYE. The entire CDR3 is CASSLGGLTYEQYF.

Of note for this clone: Read sequence stops 3 residues before the CDR3 end, and the germline J gene provides the missing end. This sequence joins TRBV20-1 and TRBJ1-5, with D hard to call. V shed 5 bases and J shed 0 bases, with 11 bases lying between them. CDR1 and CDR2 from the germline V gene are DFQATT and SNEGSKA (reference sequence). The CDR3 is made up of 14 amino acids. Here the CDR3 reads CSAWRGYSNQPQHF. The sequenced part of the CDR3 DNA is TGCAGTGCTTGGCGGGGTTATAGCAATCAGCCC.

Worth noting for this clone: The read terminates 3 residues before the CDR3 end, so the remaining end is supplied by the germline J gene. The chain employs TRBV10-2 and TRBJ2-1; 9 nucleotides match TRBD2. Germline CDR1 is WSHSY and CDR2 is SAAADI. The CDR3 is made up of 15 amino acids. After removal of 2 bases from V and 8 bases from J, the junction contained 7 bases not matched to a gene. CDR3 amino acids: CASSEVGSGSDEQFF. The DNA read from the CDR3 is TGCGCCAGCAGTGAGGTGGGTAGCGGGAGCGATGAG.

As for this clone: The missing CDR3 end, 3 residues past where the read stops, is filled in from the germline J gene. The J gene is TRBJ2-5, the V gene TRBV5-6; TRBD2 matches at 9 bases. V shed 4 bases, J shed 2 bases, and the junction held 6 bases outside the gene matches. This CDR3 comprises 15 residues. Germline V gives CDR1 SGHDT, CDR2 YYEEEE. CDR3 bases read: TGTGCCAGCAGCGCCACTAGCGGGCTACAAGAGACC. This sequence encodes CASSATSGLQET. The entire CDR3 reads CASSATSGLQETQYF.

To note about this clone: The read finishes 3 residues shy of the CDR3 end, and the germline J gene is used to complete it. The gene calls are TRBV2 and TRBJ1-4, with 9 bases aligning to TRBD1. V dropped 6 bases and J dropped 7; count of bases not matched to a gene: 6. Germline V gene data show CDR1 as SNHLY and CDR2 as FYNNEI. This CDR3 has 14 amino acids. This CDR3 is CASRGTGSGEKLFF. The sequenced part of the CDR3 DNA is TGTGCCAGCAGGGGGACAGGGAGCGGTGAAAAA.

For this clone: The sequenced fragment ends 3 residues before the CDR3 boundary, so the rest is inferred from the germline J gene. The V call is TRBV20-1, the J call TRBJ1-2, with TRBD1 identical over 9 bases. The CDR3 loop spans 13 amino acids. The trim removed 6 bases at V and 2 bases at J, leaving 4 bases unmatched. Germline values: CDR1 DFQATT, CDR2 SNEGSKA (reference sequence). CDR3 bases read: TGCAGTGCCGGGGACAGGGACAACTATGGC. Protein product: CSAGDRDNYG. The full CDR3 is CSAGDRDNYGYTF.

Of note for this clone: The read halts 3 residues ahead of the CDR3 end, with the missing end drawn from the germline J gene. This sequence joins TRBV11-2 and TRBJ2-4, with 8 bases aligning to TRBD2. This CDR3 is built from 13 residues. The germline CDR1 and CDR2 sequences are SGHAT and FQNNGV. The CDR3 loop reads CASSWHRGGIQYF. The sequenced part of the CDR3 DNA is TGTGCCAGCAGCTGGCACCGGGGGGGAATT.

As concerns this clone: The read gets to within 3 residues of the CDR3 end, and the germline J gene fills in the rest. This chain joins TRBV19 and TRBJ2-7, with TRBD1 identical over 7 bases. The CDR3 has 13 amino acids. In germline, CDR1 is LNHDA, CDR2 SQIVND (reference sequence). Losses at the gene ends were 3 bases for V and 5 bases for J; bases not matched to a gene: 4. The DNA read from the CDR3 is TGTGCCAGTAGTATCCCTGACAGGGACGAG. Translated: CASSIPDRDE. The CDR3 in full is CASSIPDRDEQYF. Full variable domain (remainder filled in from reference TRBV19 and TRBJ2-7): DGGITQSPKYLFRKEGQNVTLSCEQNLNHDAMYWYRQDPGQGLRLIYYSQIVNDFQKGDIAEGYSVSREKKESFPLTVTSAQKNPTAFYLCASSIPDRDEQYFGPGTRLTVT.

Remarks on this clone: The read stops 3 residues short of the end of the CDR3; the missing end is completed from the germline J gene. The chain joins TRBV20-1 to TRBJ2-2; D uncertain. Per germline, CDR1 DFQATT and CDR2 SNEGSKA (reference sequence). The CDR3 spans 13 residues. The ends were cut back, 0 bases at V and 6 bases at J, with 8 bases in the middle. The CDR3 loop is CSARDGRAGELFF. The sequenced CDR3 bases are TGCAGTGCTAGAGACGGAAGGGCCGGGGAG.

To note about this clone: At one end, the junction sequence differs from germline, possibly due to a read error. The read falls 3 residues short of the CDR3 end, and the missing part is taken from the germline J gene. Distinct nucleotide sequences in the sample also encode this CDR3. The V and J genes are TRBV30 and TRBJ1-2; 8 nucleotides align to TRBD1. Germline CDR1 and CDR2: GTSNPN and SVGIG (reference sequence). This CDR3 has 13 residues. The CDR3 DNA, read in part, is TGTGCCTGGAGCCTGACAGGGGACTATGGT. Translated, it gives CAWSLTGDYG. The complete CDR3 sequence is CAWSLTGDYGYTF. The whole variable domain, remainder taken from reference TRBV30 and TRBJ1-2, is SQTIHQWPATLVQPVGSPLSLECTVEGTSNPNLYWYRQAAGRGLQLLFYSVGIGQISSEVPQNLSASRPQDRQFILSSKKLLLSDSGFYLCAWSLTGDYGYTFGSGTRLTVV.

On this clone: Read coverage stops 3 residues before the CDR3 terminus; the germline J gene supplies the remainder. This chain links TRBV6-4 with TRBJ1-1; D perhaps matches TRBD1 (5 bases). Germline V lookup: CDR1 MRHNA, CDR2 SNTAGT. The CDR3 runs to 14 residues. V was cut by 6 bases and J by 0 bases, with 11 bases left in between. The CDR3 sequence: CASSHDSMNTEAFF. Partial CDR3 DNA: TGTGCCAGCAGCCACGACAGTATGAACACTGAA.

On this clone itself: The read comes to an end 3 residues before the CDR3 does, leaving the germline J gene to fill in the end. The chain has TRBV6-2 or TRBV6-3 and TRBJ1-5; D remains unclear. The V gene's germline CDR1 is MNHEY and CDR2 SVGEGT. Trimming left V 2 bases short and J 1 base short, with 9 bases between. The CDR3 contains 15 residues. The part of the CDR3 DNA that was read is TGTGCCAGCAGTTACCGCGGGGAGAGCAATCAGCCC. Translating gives CASSYRGESNQP. The entire CDR3 protein reads CASSYRGESNQPQHF.

With regard to this clone: With the read ending 3 residues before the CDR3 end, the germline J gene is used to fill in that end. The chain recombines TRBV20-1 with TRBJ2-1; D may be TRBD2 (5 bases). The CDR3 is made up of 15 amino acids. The germline V and J ends were trimmed by 0 bases and 9 bases, with 18 bases remaining between them. Germline CDR1 and CDR2: DFQATT and SNEGSKA (reference sequence). Here the CDR3 reads CSARDPAGPGGEQFF. The part of the CDR3 DNA that was read is TGCAGTGCTAGAGATCCGGCGGGCCCCGGAGGTGAG.

Note on this clone: The read stops 3 residues short of the end of the CDR3; the missing end is completed from the germline J gene. The chain recombines TRBV10-2 with TRBJ1-5; D may be TRBD1 (5 bases). Germline lookup yields CDR1 WSHSY and CDR2 SAAADI. This CDR3 comprises 16 residues. Between the trimmed V and J ends, which lost 5 bases and 4 bases, there was a span of 18 bases. The CDR3 sequence is CASSLSGFWRNQPQHF. The part of the CDR3 DNA that was read is TGCGCCAGCAGTCTCTCAGGGTTTTGGCGGAATCAGCCC.

To note about this clone: The observed sequence ends 3 residues before the CDR3 terminus, with the missing tail filled in from the germline J gene. V gene TRBV30 combines with J gene TRBJ2-3; no clear D. The CDR3 consists of 16 residues. V gave up 0 bases and J gave up 2 bases, with 15 bases separating them. The germline V gene encodes CDR1 GTSNPN and CDR2 SVGIG (reference sequence). The CDR3: CAWSVALNRFTDTQYF. The CDR3 bases that were read are TGTGCCTGGAGTGTAGCTCTAAATCGTTTCACAGATACG.

Remarks on this clone: Sequencing ends 3 residues short of the CDR3 end; the germline J gene provides the rest. The chain combines TRBV19 with TRBJ2-4; 8 bases are shared with TRBD1. The CDR3 spans 16 residues. CDR1 and CDR2 (germline): LNHDA, SQIVND (reference sequence). The V and J ends lost 3 bases and 2 bases, in that order; junction bases with no gene match: 6. The sequenced part of the CDR3 DNA is TGTGCCAGTAGTATCGACAGGGGATATACCAAAAACATT. It codes for CASSIDRGYTKNI. The full CDR3 is CASSIDRGYTKNIQYF.